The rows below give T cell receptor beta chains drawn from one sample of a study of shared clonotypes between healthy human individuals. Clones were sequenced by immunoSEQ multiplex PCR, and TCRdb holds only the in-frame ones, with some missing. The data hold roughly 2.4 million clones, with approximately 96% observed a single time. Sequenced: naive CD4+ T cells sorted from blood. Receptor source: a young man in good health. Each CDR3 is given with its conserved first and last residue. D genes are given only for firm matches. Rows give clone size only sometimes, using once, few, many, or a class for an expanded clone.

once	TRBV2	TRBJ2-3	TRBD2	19	TGTGCCAGCAGTGGTGGAGGGACTAGCGGGGGATTAAGCACAGATACGCAGTATTTT	CASSGGGTSGGLSTDTQYF
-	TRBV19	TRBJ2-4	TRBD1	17	TGTGCCAGTAGTAGGGGACAGGTATCCGCAGCCAAAAACATTCAGTACTTC	CASSRGQVSAAKNIQYF
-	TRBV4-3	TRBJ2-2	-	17	TGCGCCAGCAGCCAAGGGGAGAACTCTAGACACACCGGGGAGCTGTTTTTT	CASSQGENSRHTGELFF
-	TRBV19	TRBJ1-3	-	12	TGTGCCAGTAGCCCCCATGGAAACACCATATATTTT	CASSPHGNTIYF
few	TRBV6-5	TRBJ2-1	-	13	TGTGCCTGTCGGCGGACTGAACCAAATGAGCAGTTCTTC	CACRRTEPNEQFF
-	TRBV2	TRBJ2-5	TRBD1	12	TGTGCCAGCCGGACAGGGAAAGAGACCCAGTACTTC	CASRTGKETQYF
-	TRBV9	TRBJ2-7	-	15	TGTGCCAGCAGCCTCGGAGGTGACTGGGTGGGCGAGCAGTACTTC	CASSLGGDWVGEQYF
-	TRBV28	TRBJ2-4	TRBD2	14	TGTGCCAGCCTCAAACCGGGGGGGCCGAACATTCAGTACTTC	CASLKPGGPNIQYF
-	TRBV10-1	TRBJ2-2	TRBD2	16	TGCGCCAGCAGTGATTCAGACTCGGGAGGTGGCGGGGAGCTGTTTTTT	CASSDSDSGGGGELFF
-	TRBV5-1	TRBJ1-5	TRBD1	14	TGCGCCAGCAGCTTGACAGGGGCTGATCAGCCCCAGCATTTT	CASSLTGADQPQHF
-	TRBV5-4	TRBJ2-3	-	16	TGTGCCAGTCACCGTGAGGGCGAAACTAGCACAGATACGCAGTATTTT	CASHREGETSTDTQYF
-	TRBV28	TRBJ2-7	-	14	TGTGCCAGCAGTTTATATGTTCAGATCTACGAGCAGTACTTC	CASSLYVQIYEQYF
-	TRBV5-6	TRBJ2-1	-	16	TGTGCCAGCAGCTTGGACCGTCAGGGTTCCTACAATGAGCAGTTCTTC	CASSLDRQGSYNEQFF
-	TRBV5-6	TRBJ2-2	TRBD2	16	TGTGCCAGTAGCCCGCTAGCGGGAAGGGTGACCGGGGAGCTGTTTTTT	CASSPLAGRVTGELFF
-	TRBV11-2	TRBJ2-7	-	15	TGTGCCAGCAGCACCGTAGCCGGGAGCTCCTACGAGCAGTACTTC	CASSTVAGSSYEQYF
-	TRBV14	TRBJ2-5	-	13	TGTGCCAGCAGCCAAGCCGGACTAGAGACCCAGTACTTC	CASSQAGLETQYF
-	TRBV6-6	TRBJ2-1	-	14	TGTGCCAGCAGTGGGAAATCCAACTACAATGAGCAGTTCTTC	CASSGKSNYNEQFF
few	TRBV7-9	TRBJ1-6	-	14	TGTGCCAGCAGCCCGTACCCCCTAGATTCACCCCTCCACTTT	CASSPYPLDSPLHF
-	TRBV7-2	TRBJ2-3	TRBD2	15	TGTGCCAGCAGCTTTGCGGCGGGAGCGTCAGATACGCAGTATTTT	CASSFAAGASDTQYF
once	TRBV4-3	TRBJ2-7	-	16	TGCGCCAGCAGCCAGGATTTGGTGGGGATAACCTACGAGCAGTACTTC	CASSQDLVGITYEQYF
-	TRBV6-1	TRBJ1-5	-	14	TGTGCCAGCAGTTCTGGACACTTCAATCAGCCCCAGCATTTT	CASSSGHFNQPQHF
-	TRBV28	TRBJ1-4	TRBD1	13	TGTGCCAGCACGGACAGGGTTCGTGAAAAACTGTTTTTT	CASTDRVREKLFF
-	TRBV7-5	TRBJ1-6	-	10	TGTGCCACAACCCGGGGTGGGTTCCACTTT	CATTRGGFHF
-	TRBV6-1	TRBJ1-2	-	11	TGTGCCAGCAGCGGGGGATACGGCTACACCTTC	CASSGGYGYTF
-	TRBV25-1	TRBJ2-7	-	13	TGTGCCAGCAGTGACCCCAGCTCCTACGAGCAGTACTTC	CASSDPSSYEQYF
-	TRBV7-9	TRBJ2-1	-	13	TGTGCCAGCAGCCCGACAGTGCACCATGAGCAGTTCTTC	CASSPTVHHEQFF
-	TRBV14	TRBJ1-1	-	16	TGTGCCAGCAGCCAACGGAACAGGGTTGCGAACACTGAAGCTTTCTTT	CASSQRNRVANTEAFF
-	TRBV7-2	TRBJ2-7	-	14	TGTGCCAGCAGCTCGTCAGGGGCCTCCTACGAGCAGTACTTC	CASSSSGASYEQYF
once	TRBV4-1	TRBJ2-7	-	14	TGCGCCAGCAGCCAAGGGGATGACAACTACGAGCAGTACTTC	CASSQGDDNYEQYF
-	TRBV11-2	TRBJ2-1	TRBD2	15	TGTGCCAGCAGCTTGCAACTAGCGGCGAACAATGAGCAGTTCTTC	CASSLQLAANNEQFF
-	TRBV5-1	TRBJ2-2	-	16	TGCGCCAGCAGCTTTAGCGCAGGTCCTAACACCGGGGAGCTGTTTTTT	CASSFSAGPNTGELFF
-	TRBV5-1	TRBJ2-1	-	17	TGCGCCAGCAGCTTGCGAGGAGAGACTAGGAGGAGCAATGAGCAGTTCTTC	CASSLRGETRRSNEQFF
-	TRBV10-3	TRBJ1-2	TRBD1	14	TGTGCCATCAGTTATGACAGGGGTGATTATGGCTACACCTTC	CAISYDRGDYGYTF
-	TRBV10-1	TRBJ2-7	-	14	TGCGCCAGCAGTCCCCAAAAGGCCGTGGGGGAGCAGTACTTC	CASSPQKAVGEQYF
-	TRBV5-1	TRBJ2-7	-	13	TGCGCCAGCAGCACCGGACACTCCTACGAGCAGTACTTC	CASSTGHSYEQYF
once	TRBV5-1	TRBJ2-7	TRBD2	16	TGCGCCAGCAGCTTGGAGGGACTAGCGGGGGCCTACGAGCAGTACTTC	CASSLEGLAGAYEQYF
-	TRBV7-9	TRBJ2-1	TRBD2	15	TGTGCCAGCAGCTTATCCGGGACTAGAGTACATGAGCAGTTCTTC	CASSLSGTRVHEQFF
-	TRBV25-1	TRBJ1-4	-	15	TGTGCCAGCAGTGAGTCCGGCAAAGCAAATGAAAAACTGTTTTTT	CASSESGKANEKLFF
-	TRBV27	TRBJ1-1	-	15	TGTGCCACCCTGGTTTGGGGAAGGGAGAACACTGAAGCTTTCTTT	CATLVWGRENTEAFF
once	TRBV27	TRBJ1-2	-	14	TGTGCCAGCAGTTTTGTTAGGGGCGTGAGTGGCTACACCTTC	CASSFVRGVSGYTF